A selection of T cell receptor beta chains follows, all from one sample in a study of T cells in tuberculosis. Only in-frame clones appear in the TCRdb table, and some are missing; sequencing was by immunoSEQ multiplex PCR. The table shows approximately 53,000 clones, with roughly 96% occurring only once. This material consisted of PBMCs, taken at tuberculosis diagnosis. The receptors shown here come from an adult with tuberculosis. Each CDR3 is given with its conserved first and last residue.

j_gene,v_gene,CDR3aa
TRBJ2-7,TRBV10-3,CAITDNSGGSEQYF
TRBJ2-1,TRBV5-1,CASTGGSGLPYNEQFF
TRBJ1-2,TRBV5-4,CASRSGQAPYGYTF
TRBJ1-2,TRBV7-2,CASSLRGGPGDGYTF
TRBJ1-2,TRBV4-1,CASSQDSKGAQSYGYTF
TRBJ1-2,TRBV19,CASAGWAGDYGYTF
TRBJ1-2,TRBV30,CAWSAGPGGYTF
TRBJ1-2,TRBV29-1,CSVRQGRRGYTF
TRBJ2-1,TRBV30,CAWSGGTARGNEQFF
TRBJ2-5,TRBV30,CAWTKGLPQGTQYF
TRBJ1-5,TRBV7-2,CASSFLQNQPQHF
TRBJ1-2,TRBV30,CAWSPRDFRGYTF
TRBJ1-1,TRBV9,CASSPRTGGNTEAFF
TRBJ2-7,TRBV19,CASSSGLPYEQYF
TRBJ2-7,TRBV5-8,CASSPGGGGYEQYF
TRBJ2-6,TRBV27,CASSLLAGGWHDSGANVLTF
TRBJ2-5,TRBV9,CASSSWLAGGPETQYF
TRBJ2-7,TRBV19,CASSNTGALEQYF
TRBJ2-7,TRBV2,CASGGQGYSYEQYF
TRBJ1-1,TRBV19,CASSIRGIVNTEAFF
TRBJ2-1,TRBV5-1,CASSTATSGRGNEQFF
TRBJ1-1,TRBV18,CASSPREGVTEAFF
TRBJ2-7,TRBV7-4,CASSSVGCKRSYEQYF
TRBJ2-7,TRBV7-2,CASSVGTSGRAYEQYF